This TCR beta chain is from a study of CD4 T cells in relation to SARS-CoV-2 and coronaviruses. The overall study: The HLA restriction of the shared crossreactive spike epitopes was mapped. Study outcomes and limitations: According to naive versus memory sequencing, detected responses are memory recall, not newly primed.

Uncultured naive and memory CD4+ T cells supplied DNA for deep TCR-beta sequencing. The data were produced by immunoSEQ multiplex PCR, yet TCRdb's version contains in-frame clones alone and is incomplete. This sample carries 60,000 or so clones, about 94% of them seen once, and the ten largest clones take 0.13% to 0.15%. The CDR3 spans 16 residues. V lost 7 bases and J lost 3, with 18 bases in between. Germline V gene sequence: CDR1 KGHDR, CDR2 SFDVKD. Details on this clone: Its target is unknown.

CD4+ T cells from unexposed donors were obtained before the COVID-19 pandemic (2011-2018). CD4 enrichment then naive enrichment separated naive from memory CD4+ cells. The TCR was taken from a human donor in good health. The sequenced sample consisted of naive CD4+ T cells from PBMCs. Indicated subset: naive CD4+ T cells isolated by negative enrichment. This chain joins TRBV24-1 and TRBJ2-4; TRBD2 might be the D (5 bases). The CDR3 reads CATSSPGTDGKNIQYF. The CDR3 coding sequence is TGTGCCACCAGCTCGCCGGGAACCGATGGCAAAAACATTCAGTACTTC.